The source of this T cell receptor beta chain is a study of cytomegalovirus exposure and HLA in healthy donors. With 60 Vbeta and 13 Jbeta primers, the PCR was carried out. Libraries were prepared by immunoSEQ multiplex PCR; TCRdb keeps only in-frame clonotypes and omits some of them. The table lists 100,000 to 120,000 clones, roughly 76% of them singletons. The germline gives CDR1 SGHRS, CDR2 YFSETQ. V shed 3 bases and J 6 bases; nucleotides not matched to a gene: 3. CDR3 size: 14 residues. The sample was PBMCs. The source of this sequence is a man between 25 and 39 years old in good health and CMV-seropositive. The V and J genes are TRBV5-1 and TRBJ1-4; 9 bases map to TRBD1. The CDR3 protein is CASSWGQGDEKLFF. CDR3 nucleotides: TGCGCCAGCAGCTGGGGACAGGGAGATGAAAAACTGTTTTTT.